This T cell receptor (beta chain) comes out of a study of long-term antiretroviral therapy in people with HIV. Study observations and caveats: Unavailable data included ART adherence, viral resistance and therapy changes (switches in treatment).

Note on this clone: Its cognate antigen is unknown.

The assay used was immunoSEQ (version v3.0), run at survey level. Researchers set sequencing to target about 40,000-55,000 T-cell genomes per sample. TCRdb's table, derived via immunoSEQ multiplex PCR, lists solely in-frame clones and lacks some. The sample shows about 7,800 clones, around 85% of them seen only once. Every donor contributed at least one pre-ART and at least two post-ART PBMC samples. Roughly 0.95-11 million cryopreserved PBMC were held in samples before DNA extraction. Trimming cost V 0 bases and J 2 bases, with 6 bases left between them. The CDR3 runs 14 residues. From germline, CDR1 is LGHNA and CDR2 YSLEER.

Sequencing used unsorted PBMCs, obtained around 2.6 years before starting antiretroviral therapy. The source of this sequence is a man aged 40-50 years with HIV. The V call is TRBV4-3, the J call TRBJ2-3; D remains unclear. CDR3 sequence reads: CASSQDTFTDTQYF. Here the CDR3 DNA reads TGCGCCAGCAGCCAAGACACCTTCACAGATACGCAGTATTTT.